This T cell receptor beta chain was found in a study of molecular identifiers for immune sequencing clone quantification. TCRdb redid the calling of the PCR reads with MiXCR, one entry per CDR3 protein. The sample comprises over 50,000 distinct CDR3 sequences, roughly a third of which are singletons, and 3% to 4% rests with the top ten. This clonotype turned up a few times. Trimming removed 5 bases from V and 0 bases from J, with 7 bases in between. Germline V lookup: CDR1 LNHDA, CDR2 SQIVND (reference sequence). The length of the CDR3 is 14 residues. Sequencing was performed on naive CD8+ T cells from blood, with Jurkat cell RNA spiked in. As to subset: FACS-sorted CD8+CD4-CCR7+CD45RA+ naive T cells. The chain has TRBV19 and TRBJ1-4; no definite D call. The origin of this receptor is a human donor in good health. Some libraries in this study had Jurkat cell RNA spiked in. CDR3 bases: TGTGCCAGTAGTGGCAGCACAACTAATGAAAAACTGTTTTTT. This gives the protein CASSGSTTNEKLFF.